This T cell receptor beta chain appears in the sequencing data of a study of cytomegalovirus exposure and HLA in healthy donors. Germline assignment: CDR1 LNHDA and CDR2 SQIVND (reference sequence). CDR3 length: 15 amino acids. With 3 bases removed from V and 5 bases from J, the gap between germline ends came to 16 bases. In the PCR, 60 Vbeta and 13 Jbeta primers were used. Repertoires were generated with immunoSEQ multiplex PCR, while TCRdb's copy carries only in-frame clones and drops some. Of 120,000 to 150,000 clones in the sample, over 80% were seen once. The sequencing sample was made of PBMCs. The rearrangement links TRBV19 to TRBJ1-1; a weak D match, TRBD1 (5 bases). The TCR originated in a female donor in good health and CMV-seronegative. The CDR3: CASSIREGRGTEAFF. The CDR3 DNA is TGTGCCAGTAGTATCAGAGAGGGCCGGGGGACTGAAGCTTTCTTT.